The sequence of this T cell receptor (beta chain) was determined in a study of cytomegalovirus exposure and HLA in healthy donors. The study ran its PCR with 60 Vbeta and 13 Jbeta primers. This table comes from immunoSEQ multiplex PCR, and its TCRdb copy is limited to in-frame clones, with some not included. Among about 120,000 clones listed, about 68% were seen once. The study, taken as a whole, reports: Indistinguishable V segments, including TRBV6-2 and TRBV6-3, were excluded. Follow-up analysis seemed to connect common viral pathogens with several of the most significant clusters identified. In a later analysis, HLA-associated TCR beta chains were more clonally expanded than equally common others. It was reported that the classifier diagnosed cytomegalovirus status with high specificity and sensitivity in both the original and validation cohorts.

The germline CDR1 and CDR2 sequences are MNHEY and SMNVEV (reference sequence). The ends lost 6 bases at V and 2 bases at J; junction bases unmatched: 8. CDR3 length: 18 amino acids. Comment on this clone: The target antigen is unknown.

Sequenced input: PBMCs. The receptor was isolated from a woman aged 40 to 50 in good health and CMV-seropositive. The chain employs TRBV27 and TRBJ2-1; TRBD2 matches at 15 bases. CDR3 sequence: CASRKRTSGRETYNEQFF. Here the CDR3 DNA reads TGTGCCAGCAGAAAACGGACTAGCGGGAGGGAAACCTACAATGAGCAGTTCTTC.